The rows below give T cell receptor beta chains drawn from one sample of a study of blood T cell repertoires in COVID-19. Profiling relied on immunoSEQ multiplex PCR, and the TCRdb table lists in-frame clones only, not all of them. The profile covers about 270,000 clones, with approximately 89% appearing a single time and 2.8% taken by the ten largest. Sequenced material: PBMCs or T cells enriched from blood (not recorded which). All receptors come from a man in his forties who had been exposed to COVID-19. The CDR3 runs from the conserved cysteine through the conserved F or W. The order of the fields is V gene, CDR3 length, clone size, J gene, D gene, CDR3 protein, CDR3 DNA. D genes are given only for firm matches. Part of the rows lack a size; the others show once, few, many or a class for expanded clones.

v_call: TRBV4-2
cdr3_length: 16
clone_size: .
j_call: TRBJ2-5
d_call: .
cdr3_aa: CASSQVHTQGGEAQYF
cdr3_nt: TGTGCCAGCAGCCAAGTTCACACACAGGGAGGGGAGGCCCAGTACTTC

v_call: TRBV19
cdr3_length: 14
clone_size: .
j_call: TRBJ2-1
d_call: TRBD1
cdr3_aa: CASRPGTGANEQFF
cdr3_nt: TGTGCCAGTAGACCCGGGACAGGGGCCAATGAGCAGTTCTTC

v_call: TRBV3-1/TRBV3-2
cdr3_length: 13
clone_size: once
j_call: TRBJ1-2
d_call: .
cdr3_aa: CASSPSAWAGYTF
cdr3_nt: TGTGCCAGCAGCCCCTCGGCGTGGGCCGGCTACACCTTC

v_call: TRBV5-1
cdr3_length: 16
clone_size: .
j_call: TRBJ2-5
d_call: .
cdr3_aa: CASRGPSARLQETQYF
cdr3_nt: TGCGCCAGCAGAGGTCCTAGCGCCCGATTACAAGAGACCCAGTACTTC

v_call: TRBV7-6
cdr3_length: 15
clone_size: .
j_call: TRBJ2-7
d_call: TRBD1
cdr3_aa: CASSDQGTGSSEQYF
cdr3_nt: TGTGCCAGCAGCGACCAAGGGACAGGGTCCTCCGAGCAGTACTTC

v_call: TRBV30
cdr3_length: 16
clone_size: .
j_call: TRBJ2-5
d_call: TRBD2
cdr3_aa: CAWSRPSGRARETQYF
cdr3_nt: TGTGCCTGGAGCCGGCCTAGCGGGAGGGCCCGGGAGACCCAGTACTTC

v_call: TRBV12-3/TRBV12-4
cdr3_length: 12
clone_size: .
j_call: TRBJ1-1
d_call: .
cdr3_aa: CASSWKGRQAFF
cdr3_nt: TGTGCCAGCAGCTGGAAAGGGCGACAGGCTTTCTTT

v_call: TRBV5-4
cdr3_length: 13
clone_size: .
j_call: TRBJ1-2
d_call: .
cdr3_aa: CASSPTRGEGYTF
cdr3_nt: TGTGCCAGCAGCCCCACTCGGGGGGAGGGCTACACCTTC

v_call: TRBV27
cdr3_length: 15
clone_size: .
j_call: TRBJ2-3
d_call: .
cdr3_aa: CASSLSRLARNTQYF
cdr3_nt: TGTGCCAGCAGTTTATCACGGCTAGCGAGGAATACGCAGTATTTT

v_call: TRBV9
cdr3_length: 15
clone_size: .
j_call: TRBJ2-5
d_call: .
cdr3_aa: CASSVVGQPPETQYF
cdr3_nt: TGTGCCAGCAGCGTAGTGGGACAACCACCAGAGACCCAGTACTTC

v_call: TRBV5-6
cdr3_length: 15
clone_size: .
j_call: TRBJ1-2
d_call: .
cdr3_aa: CASSLGSRGSYGYTF
cdr3_nt: TGTGCCAGCAGCTTGGGGAGCAGGGGATCCTATGGCTACACCTTC

v_call: TRBV5-1
cdr3_length: 14
clone_size: .
j_call: TRBJ2-7
d_call: TRBD1
cdr3_aa: CASSTVGQAHEQYF
cdr3_nt: TGCGCCAGCAGCACCGTCGGACAGGCCCACGAGCAGTACTTC

v_call: TRBV7-9
cdr3_length: 14
clone_size: .
j_call: TRBJ1-4
d_call: .
cdr3_aa: CASSRAGLNEKLFF
cdr3_nt: TGTGCCAGCAGCCGGGCGGGTCTAAATGAAAAACTGTTTTTT

v_call: TRBV11-2
cdr3_length: 16
clone_size: .
j_call: TRBJ2-7
d_call: TRBD2
cdr3_aa: CASSRSGLGGPDEQYF
cdr3_nt: TGTGCCAGCAGCCGGAGCGGGTTGGGAGGGCCAGACGAGCAGTACTTC

v_call: TRBV6-5
cdr3_length: 15
clone_size: once
j_call: TRBJ2-5
d_call: TRBD1
cdr3_aa: CASSYSGQKQETQYF
cdr3_nt: TGTGCCAGCAGTTACTCGGGACAGAAGCAAGAGACCCAGTACTTC

v_call: TRBV6-5
cdr3_length: 15
clone_size: .
j_call: TRBJ1-5
d_call: TRBD1
cdr3_aa: CASTGQRLTNQPQHF
cdr3_nt: TGTGCCAGCACGGGACAGCGCCTTACGAATCAGCCCCAGCATTTT

v_call: TRBV6-5
cdr3_length: 11
clone_size: .
j_call: TRBJ1-1
d_call: .
cdr3_aa: CASRTLSEAFF
cdr3_nt: TGTGCCAGCAGAACCCTGAGTGAAGCTTTCTTT

v_call: TRBV12-5
cdr3_length: 16
clone_size: once
j_call: TRBJ2-2
d_call: .
cdr3_aa: CASGLVYLEEGGELFF
cdr3_nt: TGTGCTAGTGGTTTGGTATACCTCGAGGAGGGCGGGGAGCTGTTTTTT

v_call: TRBV19
cdr3_length: 14
clone_size: .
j_call: TRBJ1-5
d_call: .
cdr3_aa: CASSQQGFGQPQHF
cdr3_nt: TGTGCCAGTAGTCAACAGGGTTTTGGTCAGCCCCAGCATTTT

v_call: TRBV11-2
cdr3_length: 17
clone_size: .
j_call: TRBJ2-2
d_call: TRBD1
cdr3_aa: CASTFIGGQGRTGELFF
cdr3_nt: TGTGCCAGCACCTTCATTGGAGGACAGGGGCGGACCGGGGAGCTGTTTTTT

v_call: TRBV19
cdr3_length: 13
clone_size: many
j_call: TRBJ2-1
d_call: .
cdr3_aa: CASSIGGRGEQFF
cdr3_nt: TGTGCCAGTAGTATCGGGGGGAGGGGGGAGCAGTTCTTC

v_call: TRBV30
cdr3_length: 13
clone_size: .
j_call: TRBJ1-2
d_call: .
cdr3_aa: CAWSEGGNYGYTF
cdr3_nt: TGTGCCTGGAGTGAAGGGGGTAACTATGGCTACACCTTC

v_call: TRBV5-6
cdr3_length: 15
clone_size: .
j_call: TRBJ2-2
d_call: .
cdr3_aa: CASSLWGDSTGELFF
cdr3_nt: TGTGCCAGCAGCTTGTGGGGGGATAGTACCGGGGAGCTGTTTTTT

v_call: TRBV7-9
cdr3_length: 17
clone_size: few
j_call: TRBJ2-1
d_call: .
cdr3_aa: CASSSMIQPGVYNEQFF
cdr3_nt: TGTGCCAGCAGCTCCATGATTCAACCTGGAGTCTACAATGAGCAGTTCTTC

v_call: TRBV4-1
cdr3_length: 18
clone_size: .
j_call: TRBJ1-2
d_call: .
cdr3_aa: CASSQDSGDLPPGYGYTF
cdr3_nt: TGCGCCAGCAGCCAAGATTCAGGGGACCTCCCCCCCGGCTATGGCTACACCTTC

v_call: TRBV24-1
cdr3_length: 15
clone_size: .
j_call: TRBJ1-2
d_call: TRBD1
cdr3_aa: CATSGTGQGTYGYTF
cdr3_nt: TGTGCCACCAGTGGCACTGGACAGGGGACCTATGGCTACACCTTC

v_call: TRBV13
cdr3_length: 17
clone_size: .
j_call: TRBJ2-7
d_call: TRBD1
cdr3_aa: CASSFMDRQGSSYEQYF
cdr3_nt: TGTGCCAGCAGCTTTATGGATAGACAGGGTTCGTCCTACGAGCAGTACTTC

v_call: TRBV10-3
cdr3_length: 11
clone_size: .
j_call: TRBJ2-7
d_call: .
cdr3_aa: CAISDGHEQYF
cdr3_nt: TGTGCCATCAGTGATGGCCACGAGCAGTACTTC

v_call: TRBV5-6
cdr3_length: 16
clone_size: .
j_call: TRBJ2-7
d_call: TRBD1
cdr3_aa: CASSLVRAGGIHEQYF
cdr3_nt: TGTGCCAGCAGCTTGGTTCGGGCAGGGGGCATCCACGAGCAGTACTTC

v_call: TRBV27
cdr3_length: 16
clone_size: .
j_call: TRBJ2-7
d_call: TRBD2
cdr3_aa: CASSLSPSGSFYEQYF
cdr3_nt: TGTGCCAGCAGTTTATCTCCTAGCGGGAGTTTCTACGAGCAGTACTTC

v_call: TRBV4-1
cdr3_length: 16
clone_size: .
j_call: TRBJ2-5
d_call: TRBD2
cdr3_aa: CASSQDGTSGSETQYF
cdr3_nt: TGCGCCAGCAGCCAAGACGGGACTAGCGGGAGTGAGACCCAGTACTTC

v_call: TRBV10-1
cdr3_length: 18
clone_size: .
j_call: TRBJ2-3
d_call: TRBD2
cdr3_aa: CASSESPALAGHTDTQYF
cdr3_nt: TGCGCCAGCAGTGAGTCTCCGGCCCTAGCGGGACACACAGATACGCAGTATTTT

v_call: TRBV4-3
cdr3_length: 15
clone_size: .
j_call: TRBJ2-7
d_call: TRBD2
cdr3_aa: CASSATTGTSYEQYF
cdr3_nt: TGCGCCAGCAGCGCAACCACCGGGACTAGCTACGAGCAGTACTTC

v_call: TRBV7-8
cdr3_length: 14
clone_size: .
j_call: TRBJ1-6
d_call: TRBD1
cdr3_aa: CASSSTGSDSPLHF
cdr3_nt: TGTGCCAGCAGCTCGACAGGGTCCGATTCACCCCTCCACTTT

v_call: TRBV5-6
cdr3_length: 13
clone_size: .
j_call: TRBJ2-5
d_call: TRBD1
cdr3_aa: CAGHTGGGETQYF
cdr3_nt: TGTGCCGGCCATACAGGGGGAGGAGAGACCCAGTACTTC

v_call: TRBV9
cdr3_length: 15
clone_size: .
j_call: TRBJ1-4
d_call: .
cdr3_aa: CASSGTGTMNEKLFF
cdr3_nt: TGTGCCAGCAGCGGAACCGGGACAATGAATGAAAAACTGTTTTTT

v_call: TRBV15
cdr3_length: 13
clone_size: .
j_call: TRBJ1-5
d_call: .
cdr3_aa: CATRDSINQPQHF
cdr3_nt: TGTGCCACCCGTGACAGCATCAATCAGCCCCAGCATTTT

v_call: TRBV4-3
cdr3_length: 14
clone_size: .
j_call: TRBJ2-1
d_call: .
cdr3_aa: CASSQYRAYNEQFF
cdr3_nt: TGCGCCAGCAGCCAATACCGGGCCTACAATGAGCAGTTCTTC

v_call: TRBV19
cdr3_length: 14
clone_size: once
j_call: TRBJ1-2
d_call: .
cdr3_aa: CASLPGAAGYGYTF
cdr3_nt: TGTGCCAGTCTCCCGGGAGCCGCCGGCTATGGCTACACCTTC

v_call: TRBV2
cdr3_length: 17
clone_size: once
j_call: TRBJ2-1
d_call: TRBD2
cdr3_aa: CASPPSGRFLNYNEQFF
cdr3_nt: TGTGCCAGCCCTCCGAGCGGGAGGTTTCTCAACTACAATGAGCAGTTCTTC

v_call: TRBV15
cdr3_length: 19
clone_size: .
j_call: TRBJ2-7
d_call: TRBD2
cdr3_aa: CATSRDTSGRVTNPYEQYF
cdr3_nt: TGTGCCACCAGCAGAGATACTAGCGGGAGGGTCACCAATCCCTACGAGCAGTACTTC

v_call: TRBV4-1
cdr3_length: 13
clone_size: .
j_call: TRBJ1-4
d_call: .
cdr3_aa: CASSPRRDEKLFF
cdr3_nt: TGCGCCAGCAGCCCCCGCCGGGATGAAAAACTGTTTTTT

v_call: TRBV5-1
cdr3_length: 14
clone_size: .
j_call: TRBJ2-1
d_call: .
cdr3_aa: CASSLTSSYNEQFF
cdr3_nt: TGCGCCAGCAGCTTGACTAGCTCCTACAATGAGCAGTTCTTC

v_call: TRBV5-5
cdr3_length: 16
clone_size: .
j_call: TRBJ1-1
d_call: .
cdr3_aa: CASRTDELSSNTEAFF
cdr3_nt: TGTGCCAGCAGGACAGATGAGCTGAGTAGTAACACTGAAGCTTTCTTT

v_call: TRBV24-1
cdr3_length: 14
clone_size: .
j_call: TRBJ1-5
d_call: .
cdr3_aa: CAAGAGMSNQPQHF
cdr3_nt: TGTGCCGCTGGAGCAGGGATGAGCAATCAGCCCCAGCATTTT

v_call: TRBV5-1
cdr3_length: 18
clone_size: once
j_call: TRBJ2-2
d_call: TRBD2
cdr3_aa: CASSLVALAGMNTGELFF
cdr3_nt: TGCGCCAGCAGCTTGGTAGCTCTAGCGGGTATGAACACCGGGGAGCTGTTTTTT

v_call: TRBV11-1
cdr3_length: 11
clone_size: .
j_call: TRBJ2-7
d_call: TRBD1
cdr3_aa: CASSLAGTVFF
cdr3_nt: TGTGCCAGCAGCTTAGCCGGGACAGTGTTTTTC

v_call: TRBV18
cdr3_length: 14
clone_size: few
j_call: TRBJ2-7
d_call: .
cdr3_aa: CASSLRDSHYEQYF
cdr3_nt: TGTGCCAGCTCACTCCGGGACTCTCACTACGAGCAGTACTTC

v_call: TRBV5-4
cdr3_length: 15
clone_size: .
j_call: TRBJ2-1
d_call: TRBD2
cdr3_aa: CASSLDSGSPNEQFF
cdr3_nt: TGTGCCAGCAGCTTGGATAGCGGGAGTCCAAATGAGCAGTTCTTC

v_call: TRBV11-2
cdr3_length: 17
clone_size: .
j_call: TRBJ1-5
d_call: .
cdr3_aa: CASPPPGRTYLNQPQHF
cdr3_nt: TGTGCCAGCCCCCCCCCAGGCAGAACGTACCTCAATCAGCCCCAGCATTTT